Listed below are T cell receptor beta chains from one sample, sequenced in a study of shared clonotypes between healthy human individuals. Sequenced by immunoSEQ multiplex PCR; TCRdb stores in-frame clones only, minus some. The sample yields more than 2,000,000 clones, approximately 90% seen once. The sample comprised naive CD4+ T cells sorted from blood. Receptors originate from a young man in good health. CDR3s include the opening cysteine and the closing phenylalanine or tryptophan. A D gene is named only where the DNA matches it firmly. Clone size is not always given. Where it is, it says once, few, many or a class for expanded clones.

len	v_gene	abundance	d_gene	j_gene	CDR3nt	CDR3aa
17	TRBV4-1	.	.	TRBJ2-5	TGCGCCAGCAGCCAAGATGTTTCACTGTTAGCCCAAGAGACCCAGTACTTC	CASSQDVSLLAQETQYF
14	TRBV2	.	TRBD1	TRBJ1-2	TGTGCCAGCAAGCCGGGACAGGGGATTATCGGCTACACCTTC	CASKPGQGIIGYTF
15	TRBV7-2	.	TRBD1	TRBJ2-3	TGTGCCAGCAGCACCGGGACAGGGTCCACAGATACGCAGTATTTT	CASSTGTGSTDTQYF
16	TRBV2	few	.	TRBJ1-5	TGTGCCAGCAGTGAACCAGCGCCAGGGAGGAATCAGCCCCAGCATTTT	CASSEPAPGRNQPQHF
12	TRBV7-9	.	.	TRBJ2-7	TGTGCCAGCAGCTCTAGTAGCTACGAGCAGTACTTC	CASSSSSYEQYF
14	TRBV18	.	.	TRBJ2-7	TGTGCCAGCTCACGGGTGACAGGCAACTACGAGCAGTACTTC	CASSRVTGNYEQYF
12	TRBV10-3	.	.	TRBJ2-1	TGTGCCATCAGCCCCGGGACGGGCTGGCAGTTCTTC	CAISPGTGWQFF
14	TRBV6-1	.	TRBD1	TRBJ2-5	TGTGCCAGCAGTGAAATGGACAGGTTGGGGACCCAGTACTTC	CASSEMDRLGTQYF
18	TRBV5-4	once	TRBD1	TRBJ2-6	TGTGCCAGCAGCACCTGGACAGGACCTACGGTAGGGGCCAACGTCCTGACTTTC	CASSTWTGPTVGANVLTF
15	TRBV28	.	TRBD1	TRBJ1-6	TGTGCCAGCAGTTTAAAAGGGACAGAGAATTCACCCCTCCACTTT	CASSLKGTENSPLHF
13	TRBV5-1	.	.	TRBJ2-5	TGCGCCAGCAGCTTGGCTGGGGGGGAGACCCAGTACTTC	CASSLAGGETQYF
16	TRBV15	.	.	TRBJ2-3	TGTGCCACCAGCTCTTCCGTACAGGGAAATAGGCGTACGCAGTATTTT	CATSSSVQGNRRTQYF
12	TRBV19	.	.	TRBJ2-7	TGTGCCAGTAGTAACCCGGCGTACGAGCAGTACTTC	CASSNPAYEQYF
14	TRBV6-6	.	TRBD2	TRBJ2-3	TGTGCCAGCACCCTAGCGGGGCCCACAGATACGCAGTATTTT	CASTLAGPTDTQYF
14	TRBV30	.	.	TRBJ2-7	TGTGCCTGGAGTGTACGAGTTCTAGCCTACGAGCAGTACTTC	CAWSVRVLAYEQYF
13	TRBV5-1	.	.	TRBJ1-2	TGCGCCAGCAGCTTGAGTTTCAACTATGGCTACACCTTC	CASSLSFNYGYTF
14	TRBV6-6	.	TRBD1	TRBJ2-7	TGTGCCAGCAGGTCGACAGGGCTTGGGTACGAGCAGTACTTC	CASRSTGLGYEQYF
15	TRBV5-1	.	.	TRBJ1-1	TGCGCCAGCAGCTTGGCAAGGACTATGAACACTGAAGCTTTCTTT	CASSLARTMNTEAFF
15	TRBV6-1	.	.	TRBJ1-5	TGTGCCAGCACCGACGGGGGGGTTGGCAATCAGCCCCAGCATTTT	CASTDGGVGNQPQHF
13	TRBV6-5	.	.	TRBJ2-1	TGTGCCAGCAGACCGGGGGCTGGCAATGAGCAGTTCTTC	CASRPGAGNEQFF
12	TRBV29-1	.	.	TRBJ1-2	TGCAGCGTGAGGGAGGGAAGCTATGGCTACACCTTC	CSVREGSYGYTF
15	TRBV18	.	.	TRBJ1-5	TGTGCCAGCTCACCACCAGGGAGGGCATTCCAGCCCCAGCATTTT	CASSPPGRAFQPQHF
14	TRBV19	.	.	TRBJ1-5	TGTGCCAGTAGCTTCCAGGAAATCGGTCAGCCCCAGCATTTT	CASSFQEIGQPQHF
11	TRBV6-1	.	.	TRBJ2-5	TGTGCCAGCCCCAATAGAGTGACCCAGTACTTC	CASPNRVTQYF
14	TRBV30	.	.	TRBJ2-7	TGTGCCTGGGACCCGAGAGGGAAAAGGGGCGAGCAGTACTTC	CAWDPRGKRGEQYF
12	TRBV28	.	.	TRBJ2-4	TGTGCCAGCAGCTCAGAAGGAGATATTCAGTACTTC	CASSSEGDIQYF
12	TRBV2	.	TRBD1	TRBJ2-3	TGTGCCAGCAGACAGGGGGCTGGTACGCAGTATTTT	CASRQGAGTQYF
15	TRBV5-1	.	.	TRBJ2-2	TGCGCCAGCAGCCCCGATCGAAGGGGCACCGGGGAGCTGTTTTTT	CASSPDRRGTGELFF
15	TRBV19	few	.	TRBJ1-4	TGTGCCAGTACAGCGCGGGGGGCACCTAATGAAAAACTGTTTTTT	CASTARGAPNEKLFF
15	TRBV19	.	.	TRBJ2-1	TGTGCCAGTAGTATACAGGGGCACTCCTACAATGAGCAGTTCTTC	CASSIQGHSYNEQFF
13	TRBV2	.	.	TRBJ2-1	TGTGCCAGCAGTGAATGGGCAAGCAATGAGCAGTTCTTC	CASSEWASNEQFF
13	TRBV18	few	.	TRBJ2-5	TGTGCCAGCTCACCATCTCTCCAAGAGACCCAGTACTTC	CASSPSLQETQYF
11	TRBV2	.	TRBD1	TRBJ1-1	TGTGCCAGCAGCCCGACAGGGGTAGCTTTCTTT	CASSPTGVAFF
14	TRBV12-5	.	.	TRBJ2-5	TGTGCTAGTGGTTTTGGCGGGACTCAAGAGACCCAGTACTTC	CASGFGGTQETQYF
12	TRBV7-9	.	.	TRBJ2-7	TGTGCCAGCAGCTTATCGCCAGCCGAGCAGTACTTC	CASSLSPAEQYF
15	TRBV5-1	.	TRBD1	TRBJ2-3	TGCGCCAGCAGCCTAGGGACAGTGGTAGCGGATACGCAGTATTTT	CASSLGTVVADTQYF
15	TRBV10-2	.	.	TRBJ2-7	TGCGCCAGCAGTGAGTCGACCGGGCCAGCCTACGAGCAGTACTTC	CASSESTGPAYEQYF
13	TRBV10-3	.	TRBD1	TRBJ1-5	TGTGCCATCAGCCTGACAGGGGGTCAGCCCCAGCATTTT	CAISLTGGQPQHF
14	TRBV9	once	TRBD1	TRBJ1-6	TGTGCCAGCGGAAGGGACAGCTATAATTCACCCCTCCACTTT	CASGRDSYNSPLHF
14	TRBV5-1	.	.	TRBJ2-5	TGCGCCAGCAGCTTTTCAGACCCTCAAGAGACCCAGTACTTC	CASSFSDPQETQYF
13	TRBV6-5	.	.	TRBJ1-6	TGTGCCAGCAGTTACTCGGAGAATTCACCCCTCCACTTT	CASSYSENSPLHF
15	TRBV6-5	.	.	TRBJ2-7	TGTGCCAGCAGTCTCAGGGGGGATCCCATTTACGAGCAGTACTTC	CASSLRGDPIYEQYF
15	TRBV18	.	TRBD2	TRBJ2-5	TGTGCCAGCTCACCCGCGGGGGGGCTTGGAGAGACCCAGTACTTC	CASSPAGGLGETQYF
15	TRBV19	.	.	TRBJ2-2	TGTGCCAGTAGTACGACCCTCCCGTCCACCGGGGAGCTGTTTTTT	CASSTTLPSTGELFF
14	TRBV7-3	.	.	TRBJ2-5	TGTGCCAGCAGCCCTAGTGCAGGGTCAGAGACCCAGTACTTC	CASSPSAGSETQYF
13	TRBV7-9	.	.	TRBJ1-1	TGTGCCAGCAGCTTACCGGGGAACACTGAAGCTTTCTTT	CASSLPGNTEAFF
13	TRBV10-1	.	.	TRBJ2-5	TGCGCCAGCAGTGATTCCAACGGGGAGACCCAGTACTTC	CASSDSNGETQYF
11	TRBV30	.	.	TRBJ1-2	TGTGCCTGGAGTGACCACGGGGGCTACACCTTC	CAWSDHGGYTF
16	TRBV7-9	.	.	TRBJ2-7	TGTGCCAGCAGCCGGGGCCAAGAAAGCGGGCTCTACGAGCAGTACTTC	CASSRGQESGLYEQYF
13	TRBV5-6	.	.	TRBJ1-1	TGTGCCAGCAGCTTGGGGAGAAACACTGAAGCTTTCTTT	CASSLGRNTEAFF
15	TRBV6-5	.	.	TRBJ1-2	TGTGCCAGCAGTCTTTCTTACGATAGGGACTATGGCTACACCTTC	CASSLSYDRDYGYTF
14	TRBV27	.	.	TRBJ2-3	TGTGCCAGCACCCCCCTGCGGGGTCCAGATACGCAGTATTTT	CASTPLRGPDTQYF
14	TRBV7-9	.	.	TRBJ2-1	TGTGCCAGCAGCTTAAGTACAGGGTTGGATGAGCAGTTCTTC	CASSLSTGLDEQFF
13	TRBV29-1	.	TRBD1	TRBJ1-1	TGCAGCGTTGGGCCAGGGGGTAACACTGAAGCTTTCTTT	CSVGPGGNTEAFF
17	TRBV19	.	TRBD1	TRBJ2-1	TGTGCCAGTAGATACAGGGGGCCCCCGGGACAGTGGAATGAGCAGTTCTTC	CASRYRGPPGQWNEQFF
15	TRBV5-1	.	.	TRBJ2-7	TGCGCCAGCAGCGCTTGGGACAATACGTTGGACGAGCAGTACTTC	CASSAWDNTLDEQYF
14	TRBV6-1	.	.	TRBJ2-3	TGTGCCAGCAGTGAACAGGGCTATACAGATACGCAGTATTTT	CASSEQGYTDTQYF
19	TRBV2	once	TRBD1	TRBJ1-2	TGTGCCAGCAGGGTCCTTGAGTACGGGACAGGTCCTTCTTACTATGGCTACACCTTC	CASRVLEYGTGPSYYGYTF